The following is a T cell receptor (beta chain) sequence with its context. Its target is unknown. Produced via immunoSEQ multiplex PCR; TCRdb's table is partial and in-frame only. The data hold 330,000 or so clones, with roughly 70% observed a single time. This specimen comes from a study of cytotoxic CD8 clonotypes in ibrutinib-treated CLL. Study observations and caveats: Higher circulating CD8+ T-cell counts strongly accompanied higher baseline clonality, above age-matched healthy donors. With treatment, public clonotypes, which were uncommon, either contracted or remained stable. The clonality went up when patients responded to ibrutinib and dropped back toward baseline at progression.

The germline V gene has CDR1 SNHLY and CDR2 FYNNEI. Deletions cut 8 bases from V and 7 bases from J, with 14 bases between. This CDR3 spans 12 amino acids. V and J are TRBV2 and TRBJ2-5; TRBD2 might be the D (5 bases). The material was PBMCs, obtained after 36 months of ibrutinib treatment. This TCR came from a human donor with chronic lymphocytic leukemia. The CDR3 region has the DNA TGTGCCAGCTCCCACGGACGGGGGACCCAGTACTTC. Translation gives CASSHGRGTQYF.